This T cell receptor (beta chain) was captured in a study of cytomegalovirus exposure and HLA in healthy donors. Study-level results: In vitro work confirmed that a few CMV-associated chains recognize CMV antigens. Most TCRs appeared rarely, but some public TCRs recurred in many donors.

Primers for the PCR totalled 60 Vbeta and 13 Jbeta. Clones were read by immunoSEQ multiplex PCR, and TCRdb kept only the in-frame ones, dropping some. The sample has 200,000 to 250,000 clones, approximately 82% seen once. The donors, nominally healthy at sampling, likely had unrecorded immune exposures. This CDR3 spans 12 amino acids. The V and J ends lost 2 bases and 5 bases respectively, with 8 bases between them. Germline CDR1 reads SGHDT; CDR2 reads YYEEEE. Remarks on this clone: Its antigen is as yet unknown.

Sequenced input: PBMCs. The clonotype comes from a woman in her 40s in good health and CMV-seronegative. The chain has TRBV5-6 and TRBJ2-7, with D tentatively TRBD1 (6 bases). The CDR3 protein is CASSFQGNEQYF. DNA of the CDR3: TGTGCCAGCAGCTTCCAGGGGAACGAGCAGTACTTC.